This is a list of T cell receptor beta chains from one sample in a study of CD8 T cells in ankylosing spondylitis. TCRdb used MiXCR to reprocess the 5' RACE reads, holding one entry per CDR3 protein. This table holds roughly 39,000 distinct CDR3 sequences, less than 3.5% found once. Specimen: blood, either unsorted or a sorted T cell fraction (not recorded which). Receptor source: a male donor with ankylosing spondylitis or in good health (not recorded which). CDR3s include the opening cysteine and the closing phenylalanine or tryptophan. The D gene is left open where the match is weak. Not every row has a clone size; where given, it reads once, few, many or a size class.

len	abundance	v_gene	d_gene	j_gene	CDR3aa	CDR3nt
16	many	TRBV9	NA	TRBJ2-3	CASSVEGTPSTDTQYF	TGTGCCAGCAGCGTAGAAGGGACCCCTAGCACAGATACGCAGTATTTT
16	many	TRBV27	TRBD2	TRBJ2-7	CASRTPTSGRSYEQYF	TGTGCCAGCAGAACCCCGACTAGCGGGAGGTCCTACGAGCAGTACTTC
14	many	TRBV9	NA	TRBJ2-7	CASTFGDTDYEQYF	TGTGCCAGCACTTTTGGGGACACTGACTACGAGCAGTACTTC
17	many	TRBV9	TRBD1	TRBJ2-5	CASSVVPGTGGQETQYF	TGTGCCAGCAGCGTAGTCCCCGGGACAGGGGGCCAAGAGACCCAGTACTTC
16	many	TRBV9	TRBD1	TRBJ1-2	CASSAGGTGANYGYTF	TGTGCCAGCAGCGCCGGGGGGACAGGGGCTAACTATGGCTACACCTTC
14	many	TRBV9	TRBD2	TRBJ2-1	CASSGSGRGNEQFF	TGTGCCAGCAGCGGAAGCGGGAGGGGAAATGAGCAGTTCTTC
13	many	TRBV9	NA	TRBJ2-3	CASSVGPADTQYF	TGTGCCAGCAGCGTAGGCCCGGCAGATACGCAGTATTTT
14	many	TRBV9	TRBD1	TRBJ1-2	CASSLGQGNYGYTF	TGTGCCAGCAGCCTGGGACAGGGTAACTATGGCTACACCTTC
15	many	TRBV9	TRBD2	TRBJ2-7	CASSGYSGSSYEQYF	TGTGCCAGCAGCGGATATAGCGGGAGCTCCTACGAGCAGTACTTC
15	few	TRBV9	TRBD2	TRBJ2-3	CASSVASGSRGTQYF	TGTGCCAGCAGCGTAGCTAGCGGGAGTCGGGGTACGCAGTATTTT
14	many	TRBV9	TRBD1	TRBJ2-7	CASSVGPQGREQYF	TGTGCCAGCAGCGTGGGCCCACAGGGGAGAGAGCAGTACTTC
14	many	TRBV9	TRBD2	TRBJ2-1	CASTREGPYNEQFF	TGTGCCAGCACGAGGGAGGGCCCCTACAATGAGCAGTTCTTC
13	many	TRBV9	NA	TRBJ2-5	CASSGNMEETQYF	TGTGCCAGCAGCGGCAACATGGAAGAGACCCAGTACTTC
14	many	TRBV9	NA	TRBJ1-1	CASSTRVGNTEAFF	TGTGCCAGCAGCACTAGAGTGGGGAACACTGAAGCTTTCTTT
13	many	TRBV9	TRBD2	TRBJ2-7	CASSLGTSDEQYF	TGTGCCAGCAGCCTGGGAACTAGCGATGAGCAGTACTTC
13	many	TRBV9	NA	TRBJ2-1	CASSAGLPDEQFF	TGTGCCAGCAGCGCGGGATTACCGGATGAGCAGTTCTTC
13	many	TRBV9	NA	TRBJ2-7	CASSVSQGGEQYF	TGTGCCAGCAGCGTTTCCCAGGGTGGCGAGCAGTACTTC
15	many	TRBV9	NA	TRBJ2-7	CASSVAPGAPHEQYF	TGTGCCAGCAGCGTCGCCCCAGGTGCACCCCACGAGCAGTACTTC
16	many	TRBV9	NA	TRBJ2-6	CASSPTPGLGANVLTF	TGTGCCAGCAGCCCCACCCCAGGGCTTGGGGCCAACGTCCTGACTTTC
15	many	TRBV9	NA	TRBJ2-3	CASSVDGKSTDTQYF	TGTGCCAGCAGCGTAGATGGGAAGAGCACAGATACGCAGTATTTT
16	many	TRBV9	NA	TRBJ2-7	CASSVEWGPGSYEQYF	TGTGCCAGCAGCGTAGAGTGGGGGCCCGGCTCCTACGAGCAGTACTTC
15	NA	TRBV9	NA	TRBJ2-1	CASSVGPAEYNEQFF	TGTGCCAGCAGCGTAGGTCCAGCGGAGTACAATGAGCAGTTCTTC
14	many	TRBV9	NA	TRBJ2-5	CASSVGPGMETQYF	TGTGCCAGCAGCGTAGGCCCGGGGATGGAGACCCAGTACTTC
13	many	TRBV9	NA	TRBJ2-1	CASSVDGYNEQFF	TGTGCCAGCAGCGTAGATGGCTACAATGAGCAGTTCTTC
16	many	TRBV9	NA	TRBJ2-3	CASSAGSGTSTDTQYF	TGTGCCAGCAGCGCCGGGAGTGGCACTAGCACAGATACGCAGTATTTT
14	few	TRBV12-2	NA	TRBJ2-7	CASRKSATAYEQYF	TGTGCAAGTCGCAAAAGCGCCACAGCCTACGAGCAGTACTTC
14	many	TRBV9	NA	TRBJ2-1	CASSVGGLSNEQFF	TGTGCCAGCAGCGTAGGGGGGTTGAGCAATGAGCAGTTCTTC
13	many	TRBV9	TRBD1	TRBJ1-2	CASSANRGHGYTF	TGTGCCAGCAGCGCGAACAGGGGGCATGGCTACACCTTC
15	many	TRBV9	NA	TRBJ2-3	CASSVAGDYTDTQYF	TGTGCCAGCAGCGTAGCTGGTGATTACACAGATACGCAGTATTTT
15	many	TRBV9	TRBD1	TRBJ2-7	CASSLTGGLSYEQYF	TGTGCCAGCAGCTTGACAGGGGGCCTCTCCTACGAGCAGTACTTC
16	many	TRBV9	TRBD2	TRBJ2-5	CASSVEIAGVAETQYF	TGTGCCAGCAGCGTAGAGATAGCGGGAGTTGCAGAGACCCAGTACTTC
14	few	TRBV9	NA	TRBJ2-7	CASSPQGGGYEQYF	TGTGCCAGCAGCCCACAGGGGGGGGGGTACGAGCAGTACTTC
16	many	TRBV9	TRBD2	TRBJ2-1	CASSVALREVYNEQFF	TGTGCCAGCAGCGTGGCCCTGCGGGAGGTTTATAATGAGCAGTTCTTC
14	medium-sized	TRBV9	TRBD1	TRBJ2-7	CASSYRTGNYEQYF	TGTGCCAGCAGCTACCGGACAGGAAACTACGAGCAGTACTTC
14	many	TRBV9	NA	TRBJ2-5	CASSYGGPFETQYF	TGTGCCAGCAGCTACGGCGGGCCCTTCGAGACCCAGTACTTC
14	many	TRBV9	NA	TRBJ1-1	CASSVQQGVAEAFF	TGTGCCAGCAGCGTACAACAGGGTGTCGCTGAAGCTTTCTTT
14	many	TRBV9	TRBD2	TRBJ2-7	CASSPVAGSYEQYF	TGTGCCAGCAGCCCCGTAGCGGGGTCCTACGAGCAGTACTTC
14	many	TRBV9	TRBD1	TRBJ2-7	CASSTTTGGGEQYF	TGTGCCAGCAGCACCACGACAGGGGGCGGCGAGCAGTACTTC
17	many	TRBV9	TRBD2	TRBJ2-3	CASSPRLAGGQPDTQYF	TGTGCCAGCAGCCCACGACTAGCGGGAGGTCAGCCCGATACGCAGTATTTT
16	many	TRBV9	NA	TRBJ2-3	CASSAWSRIGTDTQYF	TGTGCCAGCAGCGCGTGGTCACGGATAGGCACAGATACGCAGTATTTT
16	many	TRBV9	TRBD2	TRBJ2-1	CASSLTGGTTYNEQFF	TGTGCCAGCAGCTTAACTGGAGGGACTACTTACAATGAGCAGTTCTTC
15	many	TRBV21-1	NA	TRBJ2-1	CASSIRGGDGNEQFF	TGTGCCAGCAGCATCAGGGGTGGGGATGGGAATGAGCAGTTCTTC
17	many	TRBV9	NA	TRBJ2-2	CASSVGVGGSNTGELFF	TGTGCCAGCAGCGTAGGGGTGGGGGGTTCGAACACCGGGGAGCTGTTTTTT
13	many	TRBV9	NA	TRBJ2-7	CASSAGTTYEQYF	TGTGCCAGCAGTGCCGGGACAACCTACGAGCAGTACTTC
12	many	TRBV9	TRBD1	TRBJ2-3	CASSADREFPYF	TGTGCCAGCAGCGCCGACAGGGAATTTCCGTATTTT
15	many	TRBV9	TRBD1	TRBJ1-4	CASSPRQGANEKLFF	TGTGCCAGCAGCCCCCGACAGGGTGCTAATGAAAAACTGTTTTTT
13	many	TRBV9	NA	TRBJ2-3	CASSPTGTDTQYF	TGTGCCAGCAGCCCAACAGGCACAGATACGCAGTATTTT
14	many	TRBV9	TRBD2	TRBJ2-3	CASSALADTDTQYF	TGTGCCAGCAGCGCGCTAGCGGACACAGATACGCAGTATTTT
15	many	TRBV9	TRBD1	TRBJ2-7	CASSLSPGTGYEQYF	TGTGCCAGCAGCTTAAGTCCCGGGACAGGGTACGAGCAGTACTTC
14	NA	TRBV9	NA	TRBJ2-5	CASSGHRAQETQYF	TGTGCCAGCAGCGGCCACAGGGCCCAAGAGACCCAGTACTTC
16	many	TRBV9	TRBD1	TRBJ2-7	CASSVGTGGLSYEQYF	TGTGCCAGCAGCGTAGGCACAGGGGGCCTTTCCTACGAGCAGTACTTC
19	many	TRBV9	TRBD2	TRBJ2-3	CASSVEWGLAGGRPDTQYF	TGTGCCAGCAGCGTAGAGTGGGGACTAGCGGGAGGGCGTCCAGATACGCAGTATTTT
16	many	TRBV9	TRBD2	TRBJ2-7	CASSPHPTSGIYEQYF	TGTGCCAGCAGCCCTCACCCAACTAGCGGGATCTACGAGCAGTACTTC
14	many	TRBV9	TRBD2	TRBJ2-3	CASTRAGGPDTQYF	TGTGCCAGCACCCGAGCGGGAGGCCCAGATACGCAGTATTTT